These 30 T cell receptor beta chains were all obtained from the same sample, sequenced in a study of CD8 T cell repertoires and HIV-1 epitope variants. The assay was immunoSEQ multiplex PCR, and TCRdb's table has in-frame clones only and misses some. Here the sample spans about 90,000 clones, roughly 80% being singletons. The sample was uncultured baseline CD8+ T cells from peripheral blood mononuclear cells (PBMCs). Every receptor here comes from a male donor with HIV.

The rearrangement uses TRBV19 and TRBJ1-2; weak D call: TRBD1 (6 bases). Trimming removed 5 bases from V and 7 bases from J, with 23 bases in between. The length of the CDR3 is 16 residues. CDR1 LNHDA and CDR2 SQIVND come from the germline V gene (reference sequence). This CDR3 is CASSSTAGTRKGGYTF. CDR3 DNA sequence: TGTGCCAGTAGTTCTACCGCCGGGACAAGGAAAGGTGGCTACACCTTC.

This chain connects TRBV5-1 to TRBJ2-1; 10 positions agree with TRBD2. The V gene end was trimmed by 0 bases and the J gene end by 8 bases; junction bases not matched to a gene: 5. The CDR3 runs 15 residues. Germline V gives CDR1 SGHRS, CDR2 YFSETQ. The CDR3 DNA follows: TGCGCCAGCAGCTTGGTCGGGACTAGCGTTGATGAGCAGTTCTTC. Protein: CASSLVGTSVDEQFF.

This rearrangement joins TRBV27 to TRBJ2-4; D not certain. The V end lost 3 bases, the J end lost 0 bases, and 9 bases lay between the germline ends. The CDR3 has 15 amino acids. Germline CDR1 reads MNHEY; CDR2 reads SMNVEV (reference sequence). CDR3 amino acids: CASSLIGLAKNIQYF. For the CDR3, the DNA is TGTGCCAGCAGTTTGATAGGGTTAGCCAAAAACATTCAGTACTTC.

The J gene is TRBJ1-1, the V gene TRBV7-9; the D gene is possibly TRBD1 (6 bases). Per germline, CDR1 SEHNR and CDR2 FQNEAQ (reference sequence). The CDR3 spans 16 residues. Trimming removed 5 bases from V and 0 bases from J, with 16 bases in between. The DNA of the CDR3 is TGTGCCAGCAGCCCTGACAGGTCCCCTGTGAACACTGAAGCTTTCTTT. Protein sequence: CASSPDRSPVNTEAFF.

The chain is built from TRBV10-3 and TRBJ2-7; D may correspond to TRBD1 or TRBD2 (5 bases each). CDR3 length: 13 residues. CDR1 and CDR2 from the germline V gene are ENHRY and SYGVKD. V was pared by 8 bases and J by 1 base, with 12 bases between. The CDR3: CAIAAGGSYEQYF. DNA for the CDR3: TGTGCCATCGCTGCTGGGGGTTCCTACGAGCAGTACTTC.

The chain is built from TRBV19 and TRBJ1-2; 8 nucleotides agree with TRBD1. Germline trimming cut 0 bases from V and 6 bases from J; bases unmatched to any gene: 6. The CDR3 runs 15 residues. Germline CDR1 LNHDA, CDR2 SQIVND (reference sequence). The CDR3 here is CASSIELATGDGYTF. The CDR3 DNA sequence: TGTGCCAGTAGTATAGAGCTCGCGACAGGGGATGGCTACACCTTC.

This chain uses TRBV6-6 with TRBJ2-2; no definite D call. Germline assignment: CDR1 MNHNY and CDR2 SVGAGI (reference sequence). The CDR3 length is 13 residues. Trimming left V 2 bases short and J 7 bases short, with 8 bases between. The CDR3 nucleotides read TGTGCCAGCAGTTACGTGGGGATCGGGGAGCTGTTTTTT. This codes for CASSYVGIGELFF.

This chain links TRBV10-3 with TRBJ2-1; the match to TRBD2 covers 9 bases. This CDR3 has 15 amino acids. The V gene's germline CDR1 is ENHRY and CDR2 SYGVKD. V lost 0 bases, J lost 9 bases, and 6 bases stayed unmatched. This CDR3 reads CAISESPAGGIEQFF. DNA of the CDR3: TGTGCCATCAGTGAGTCCCCAGCGGGAGGAATTGAGCAGTTCTTC.

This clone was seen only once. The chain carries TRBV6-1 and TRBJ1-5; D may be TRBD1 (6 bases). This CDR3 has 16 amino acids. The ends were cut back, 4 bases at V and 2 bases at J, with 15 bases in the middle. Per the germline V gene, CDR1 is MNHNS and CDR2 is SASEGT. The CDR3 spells CASSASGDIGNQPQHF. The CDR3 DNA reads TGTGCCAGCAGTGCCTCAGGGGATATCGGCAATCAGCCCCAGCATTTT.

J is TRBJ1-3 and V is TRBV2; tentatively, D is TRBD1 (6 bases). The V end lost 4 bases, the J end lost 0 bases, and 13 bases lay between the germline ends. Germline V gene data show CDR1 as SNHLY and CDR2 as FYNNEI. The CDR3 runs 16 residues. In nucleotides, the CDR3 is TGTGCCAGCAGTGCCGGGACAACCAACTCTGGAAACACCATATATTTT. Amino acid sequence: CASSAGTTNSGNTIYF.

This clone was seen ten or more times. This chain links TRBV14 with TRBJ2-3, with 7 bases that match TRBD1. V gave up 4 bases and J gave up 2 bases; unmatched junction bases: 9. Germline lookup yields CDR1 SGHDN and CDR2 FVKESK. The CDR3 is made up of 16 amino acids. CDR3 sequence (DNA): TGTGCCAGCAGCCCCCGGGACAGAGGCTACACAGATACGCAGTATTTT. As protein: CASSPRDRGYTDTQYF.

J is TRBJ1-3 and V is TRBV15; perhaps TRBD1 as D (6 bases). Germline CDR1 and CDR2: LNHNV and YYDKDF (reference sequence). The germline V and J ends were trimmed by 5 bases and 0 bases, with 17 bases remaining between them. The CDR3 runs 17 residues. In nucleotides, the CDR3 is TGTGCCACCAGCGCCCGGGACACATATTACTCTGGAAACACCATATATTTT. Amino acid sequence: CATSARDTYYSGNTIYF.

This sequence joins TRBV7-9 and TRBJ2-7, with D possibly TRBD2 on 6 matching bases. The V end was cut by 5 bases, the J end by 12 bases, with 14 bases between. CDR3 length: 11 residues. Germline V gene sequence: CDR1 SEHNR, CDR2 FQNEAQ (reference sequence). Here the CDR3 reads CASSGGDYRYF. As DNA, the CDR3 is TGTGCCAGCAGCGGAGGGGATTACAGGTACTTC.

The CDR3 spells CASSVEQGDYNEQFF. The DNA of the CDR3 is TGTGCCAGCAGCGTAGAACAGGGCGACTACAATGAGCAGTTCTTC. The V gene is TRBV9, the J gene TRBJ2-1, with D perhaps TRBD1 (6 bases). The V gene's germline CDR1 is SGDLS and CDR2 YYNGEE. V gave up 0 bases and J gave up 3 bases, with 10 bases separating them. This CDR3 comprises 15 residues.

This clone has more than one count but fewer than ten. This CDR3 reads CASSLWHFDYGYTF. As DNA, the CDR3 is TGTGCCAGCAGCTTGTGGCATTTCGACTATGGCTACACCTTC. J is TRBJ1-2 and V is TRBV5-6; D gene unclear. Germline CDR1 SGHDT, CDR2 YYEEEE. With 1 base removed from V and 3 bases from J, the gap between germline ends came to 10 bases. The CDR3 sequence is 14 residues long.

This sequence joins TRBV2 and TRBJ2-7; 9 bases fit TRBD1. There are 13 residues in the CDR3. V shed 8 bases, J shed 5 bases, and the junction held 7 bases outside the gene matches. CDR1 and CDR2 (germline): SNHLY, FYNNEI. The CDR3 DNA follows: TGTGCCAGCGGACGGGACAGGGTCCACGAGCAGTACTTC. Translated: CASGRDRVHEQYF.

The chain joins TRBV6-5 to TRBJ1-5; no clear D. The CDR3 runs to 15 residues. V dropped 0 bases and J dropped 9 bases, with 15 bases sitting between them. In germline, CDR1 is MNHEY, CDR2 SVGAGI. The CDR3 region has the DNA TGTGCCAGCAGTTACTCGTCGGACGACCCCCGGCCCCAGCATTTT. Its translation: CASSYSSDDPRPQHF.

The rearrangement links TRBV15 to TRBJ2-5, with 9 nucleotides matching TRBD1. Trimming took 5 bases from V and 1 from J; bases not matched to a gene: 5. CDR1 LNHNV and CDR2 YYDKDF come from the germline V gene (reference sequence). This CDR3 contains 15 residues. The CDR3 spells CATSRWGQGQETQYF. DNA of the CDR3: TGTGCCACCAGCCGGTGGGGACAGGGCCAAGAGACCCAGTACTTC.

The CDR3 spells CASSQGPRGTGDYEQYF. CDR3 sequence (DNA): TGCGCCAGCAGCCAAGGCCCTAGAGGGACAGGCGACTACGAGCAGTACTTC. The genes are TRBV4-1 and TRBJ2-7; 8 nucleotides match TRBD1. Germline V CDR1 and CDR2: MGHRA, YSYEKL. V shed 1 base, J shed 3 bases, and the junction held 11 bases outside the gene matches. This CDR3 is 17 amino acids long.

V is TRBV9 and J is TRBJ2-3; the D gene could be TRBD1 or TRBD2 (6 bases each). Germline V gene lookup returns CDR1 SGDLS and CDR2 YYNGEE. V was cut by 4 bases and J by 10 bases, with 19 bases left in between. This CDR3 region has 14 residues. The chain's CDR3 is CASSPSLGGQAQYF. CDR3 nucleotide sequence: TGTGCCAGCAGCCCGTCCCTTGGGGGGCAGGCGCAGTATTTT.

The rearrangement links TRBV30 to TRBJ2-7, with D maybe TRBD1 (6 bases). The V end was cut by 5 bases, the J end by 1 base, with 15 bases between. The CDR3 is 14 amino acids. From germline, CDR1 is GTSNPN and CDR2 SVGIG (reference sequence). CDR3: CAWDPGQGSYEQYF. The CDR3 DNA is TGTGCCTGGGACCCGGGACAAGGGTCCTACGAGCAGTACTTC. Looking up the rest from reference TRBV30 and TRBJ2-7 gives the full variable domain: SQTIHQWPATLVQPVGSPLSLECTVEGTSNPNLYWYRQAAGRGLQLLFYSVGIGQISSEVPQNLSASRPQDRQFILSSKKLLLSDSGFYLCAWDPGQGSYEQYFGPGTRLTVT.

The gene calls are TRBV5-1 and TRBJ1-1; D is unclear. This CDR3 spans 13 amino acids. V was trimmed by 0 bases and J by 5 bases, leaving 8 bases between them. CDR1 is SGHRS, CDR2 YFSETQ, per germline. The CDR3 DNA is TGCGCCAGCAGCTTGGAAGGGTGGACTGAAGCTTTCTTT. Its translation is CASSLEGWTEAFF.

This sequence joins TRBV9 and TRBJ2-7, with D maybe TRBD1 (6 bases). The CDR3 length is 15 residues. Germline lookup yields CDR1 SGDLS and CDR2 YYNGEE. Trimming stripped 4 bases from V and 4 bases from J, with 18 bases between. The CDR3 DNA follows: TGTGCCAGCAGCTCACGACAGGCTCCAACATACGAGCAGTACTTC. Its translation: CASSSRQAPTYEQYF.

DNA of the CDR3: TGTGCCAGCAGTTTTTCCTCAAAGCGAACAGATACGCAGTATTTT. Translating gives CASSFSSKRTDTQYF. The J gene is TRBJ2-3, the V gene TRBV27; D remains unclear. The CDR3 has 15 residues. Germline values: CDR1 MNHEY, CDR2 SMNVEV (reference sequence). The V end lost 3 bases, the J end lost 3 bases, and 13 bases lay between the germline ends.

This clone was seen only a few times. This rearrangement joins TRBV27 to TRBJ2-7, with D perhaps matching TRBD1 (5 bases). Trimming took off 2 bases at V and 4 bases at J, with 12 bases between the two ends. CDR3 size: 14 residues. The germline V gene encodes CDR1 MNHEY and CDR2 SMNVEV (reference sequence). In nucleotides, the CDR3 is TGTGCCAGCAGTTTACGTAGGGGCTCGTACGAGCAGTACTTC. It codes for CASSLRRGSYEQYF.

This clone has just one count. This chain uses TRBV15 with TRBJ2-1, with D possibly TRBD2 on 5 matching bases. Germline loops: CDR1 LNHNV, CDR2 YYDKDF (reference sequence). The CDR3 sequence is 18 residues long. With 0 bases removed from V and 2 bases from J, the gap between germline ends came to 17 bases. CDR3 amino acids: CATSRDVRVEFPYNEQFF. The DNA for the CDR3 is TGTGCCACCAGCAGAGATGTGAGGGTAGAGTTCCCCTACAATGAGCAGTTCTTC.

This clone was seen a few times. The CDR3 spells CATATEGRGYTF. CDR3 DNA sequence: TGTGCCACCGCAACAGAGGGACGCGGCTACACCTTC. The rearrangement joins TRBV19 to TRBJ1-2; D possibly corresponds to TRBD1 (5 bases). The CDR3 extends over 12 amino acids. Trimming removed 10 bases at V and 8 bases at J, with 17 bases between. The germline gives CDR1 LNHDA, CDR2 SQIVND (reference sequence).

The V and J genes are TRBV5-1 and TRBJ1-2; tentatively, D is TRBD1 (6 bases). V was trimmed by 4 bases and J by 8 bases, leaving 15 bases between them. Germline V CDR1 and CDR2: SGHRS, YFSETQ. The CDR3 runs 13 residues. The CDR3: CASSARQDGGYTF. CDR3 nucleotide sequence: TGCGCCAGCAGCGCCAGACAGGACGGCGGCTACACCTTC.

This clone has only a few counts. CDR3 nucleotide sequence: TGTGCCAGCAGTTACTCGATGGTCATTTCCTACAATGAGCAGTTCTTC. Encoded protein: CASSYSMVISYNEQFF. This chain uses TRBV6-5 with TRBJ2-1; D remains unclear. The V gene lost 0 bases and the J gene lost 1 base, with 10 bases spanning the gap. The V gene's germline CDR1 is MNHEY and CDR2 SVGAGI. The CDR3 contains 16 residues.

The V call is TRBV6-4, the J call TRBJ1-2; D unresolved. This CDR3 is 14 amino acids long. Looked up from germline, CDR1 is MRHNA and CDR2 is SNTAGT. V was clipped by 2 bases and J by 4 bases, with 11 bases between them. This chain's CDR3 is CASSDTPGSYGYTF. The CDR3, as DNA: TGTGCCAGCAGTGACACCCCGGGTAGCTATGGCTACACCTTC.